This is a list of T cell receptor beta chains from one sample in a study of T cells in Graves' hyperthyroidism and ophthalmopathy. TCRdb processed the multiplex PCR reads anew with MiXCR; each CDR3 protein has one entry. The table lists about 330,000 distinct CDR3 sequences, roughly an eighth of them singletons, with 34% in the top ten. Material: blood. The receptors derive from a woman aged 35 to 49 with Graves' ophthalmopathy. Each CDR3 is given with its conserved first and last residue. The D gene is left open where the match is weak. Clone size is given for some rows only: seen once, a few or many times, or a class if the clone is expanded.

J gene | V gene | clone size | D gene | CDR3 protein | CDR3 DNA
TRBJ2-1 | TRBV7-8 | . | . | CASSSRDTNPYNEQFF | TGTGCCAGCAGCTCCCGGGACACAAACCCCTACAATGAGCAGTTCTTC
TRBJ1-1 | TRBV27 | . | . | CASSLFAGYLNTEAFF | TGTGCCAGCAGTTTATTCGCAGGGTATTTGAACACTGAAGCTTTCTTT
TRBJ2-7 | TRBV28 | many | TRBD2 | CASSLAGGIWEQYF | TGTGCCAGCAGTTTAGCGGGAGGGATATGGGAGCAGTACTTC
TRBJ2-1 | TRBV14 | many | . | CASSQDPAGDSYNEQFF | TGTGCCAGCAGCCAAGACCCCGCCGGGGACTCCTACAATGAGCAGTTCTTC
TRBJ2-3 | TRBV25-1 | . | TRBD2 | CASSETGGAAGGPGDTQYF | TGTGCCAGCAGTGAAACGGGGGGCGCGGCGGGAGGGCCAGGAGATACGCAGTATTTT
TRBJ1-3 | TRBV2 | . | . | CASSPGHSGNTIYF | TGTGCCAGCAGTCCAGGGCACTCTGGAAACACCATATATTTT
TRBJ2-1 | TRBV29-1 | many | . | CSVEDLLASYNEQFF | TGCAGCGTTGAAGATTTGCTAGCGAGTTACAATGAGCAGTTCTTC
TRBJ2-3 | TRBV5-1 | . | . | CASSFTGSSTDTQYF | TGCGCCAGCAGCTTTACAGGCTCTAGCACAGATACGCAGTATTTT
TRBJ2-7 | TRBV28 | many | . | CASSLAGWGNLYEQYF | TGTGCCAGCAGCCTCGCTGGTTGGGGAAATCTCTACGAGCAGTACTTC
TRBJ2-5 | TRBV11-2 | once | . | CASREGGGGTQYF | TGTGCCAGCAGAGAGGGGGGGGGTGGGACCCAGTACTTC
TRBJ2-1 | TRBV18 | few | TRBD1 | CASSPQTGNGNEQFF | TGTGCCAGCTCACCCCAGACAGGGAACGGCAATGAGCAGTTCTTC
TRBJ2-4 | TRBV6-1 | few | . | CASRPVRTAKNIQYF | TGTGCCAGCAGGCCGGTGCGGACGGCCAAAAACATTCAGTACTTC
TRBJ1-6 | TRBV20-1 | many | . | CSARVGSSYNSPLHF | TGCAGTGCTAGAGTTGGGAGCTCCTATAATTCACCCCTCCACTTT
TRBJ2-3 | TRBV20-1 | . | TRBD2 | CSARRSGGRTDTQYF | TGCAGTGCTAGAAGGAGCGGGGGCCGCACAGATACGCAGTATTTT
TRBJ2-7 | TRBV28 | many | TRBD1 | CASSGQGIYEQYF | TGTGCCAGCTCGGGACAGGGGATATACGAGCAGTACTTC
TRBJ2-1 | TRBV11-2 | many | TRBD1 | CASSREPDREQFF | TGTGCCAGCAGCCGCGAACCGGACAGGGAGCAGTTCTTC
TRBJ1-2 | TRBV7-9 | many | TRBD1 | CASSRLVFGTGTDNGYTF | TGTGCCAGCAGCCGTCTTGTTTTTGGGACAGGGACAGACAATGGCTACACCTTC
TRBJ2-1 | TRBV13 | many | . | CASTLSGTVTFNEQFF | TGTGCCAGCACCCTCAGCGGGACAGTGACTTTCAATGAGCAGTTCTTC
TRBJ1-5 | TRBV6-1 | . | . | CASSEPPHSNQPQHF | TGTGCCAGCAGTGAGCCCCCCCATAGCAATCAGCCCCAGCATTTT
TRBJ2-1 | TRBV5-1 | many | TRBD2 | CASSTSGGYHNEQFF | TGCGCCAGCAGCACTAGCGGGGGGTACCACAATGAGCAGTTCTTC
TRBJ2-3 | TRBV12-3/TRBV12-4 | many | . | CASSIRGDTQYF | TGTGCCAGCAGCATCCGTGGGGATACGCAGTATTTT
TRBJ2-7 | TRBV2 | . | . | CASSSSTSSYEQYF | TGTGCCAGCAGTTCCTCGACATCCTCCTACGAGCAGTACTTC
TRBJ2-1 | TRBV20-1 | . | TRBD2 | CSARVAGGEQFF | TGCAGTGCTAGGGTAGCGGGAGGTGAGCAGTTCTTC
TRBJ1-1 | TRBV24-1 | many | . | CATSSAGPGAEAFF | TGTGCCACCAGTTCCGCAGGGCCCGGGGCTGAAGCTTTCTTT
TRBJ2-7 | TRBV28 | many | . | CASRRTDTYEQYF | TGTGCCAGCAGACGGACGGACACCTACGAGCAGTACTTC
TRBJ2-7 | TRBV30 | . | . | CAWRLGDEQYF | TGTGCCTGGAGGTTGGGGGACGAGCAGTACTTC
TRBJ1-2 | TRBV4-1 | . | . | CASSQDPGAYGYTF | TGCGCCAGCAGCCAAGATCCGGGGGCCTATGGCTACACCTTC
TRBJ2-5 | TRBV7-9 | . | . | CASSLASVETQYF | TGTGCCAGCAGCTTAGCTAGCGTCGAGACCCAGTACTTC
TRBJ1-6 | TRBV5-6 | many | . | CASSLAGSDSPLHF | TGTGCCAGCAGCTTGGCAGGGTCGGATTCACCCCTCCACTTT
TRBJ1-1 | TRBV29-1 | many | . | CSGITGFNTEAFF | TGCAGCGGCATCACGGGGTTTAACACTGAAGCTTTCTTT
TRBJ2-1 | TRBV15 | many | TRBD2 | CATSRGRLAGNEQFF | TGTGCCACCAGCAGAGGTAGACTAGCAGGGAATGAGCAGTTCTTC
TRBJ2-4 | TRBV7-6 | few | . | CASSLEPWSFGAKNIQYF | TGTGCCAGCAGCTTAGAGCCTTGGAGTTTCGGTGCCAAAAACATTCAGTACTTC
TRBJ2-2 | TRBV18 | . | . | CASSPPPGPNTGELFF | TGTGCCAGCTCACCTCCCCCGGGGCCGAACACCGGGGAGCTGTTTTTT
TRBJ2-7 | TRBV12-3/TRBV12-4 | many | TRBD2 | CASSLGVGRGGSYEQYF | TGTGCCAGCAGTTTAGGGGTTGGGCGGGGGGGTTCCTACGAGCAGTACTTC
TRBJ2-7 | TRBV5-1 | few | . | CASSPFLKSSYEQYF | TGCGCCAGCAGCCCCTTTCTCAAGAGCTCCTACGAGCAGTACTTC
TRBJ2-7 | TRBV6-1 | . | TRBD2 | CASTTGGSYEQYF | TGTGCCAGCACCACCGGGGGGTCCTACGAGCAGTACTTC
TRBJ2-7 | TRBV6-1 | many | . | CASRRDTAYEQYF | TGTGCCAGCAGACGGGACACCGCCTACGAGCAGTACTTC
TRBJ1-3 | TRBV18 | . | TRBD1 | CASSSDRDRAGNTIYF | TGTGCCAGCTCATCGGACCGGGACAGGGCTGGAAACACCATATATTTT